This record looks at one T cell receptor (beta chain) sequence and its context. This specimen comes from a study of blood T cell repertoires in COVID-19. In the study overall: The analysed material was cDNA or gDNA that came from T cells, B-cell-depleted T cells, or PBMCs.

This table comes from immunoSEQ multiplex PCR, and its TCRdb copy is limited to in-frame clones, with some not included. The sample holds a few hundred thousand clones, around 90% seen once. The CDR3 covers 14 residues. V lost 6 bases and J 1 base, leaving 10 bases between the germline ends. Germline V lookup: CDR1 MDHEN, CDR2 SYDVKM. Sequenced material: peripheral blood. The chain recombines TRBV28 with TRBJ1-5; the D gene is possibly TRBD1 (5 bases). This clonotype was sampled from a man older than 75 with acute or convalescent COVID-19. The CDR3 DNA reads TGTGCCAGCAGGCTCGGGGGGAGCAATCAGCCCCAGCATTTT. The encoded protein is CASRLGGSNQPQHF.